The entry that follows covers one T cell receptor (beta chain) sequence. This sample was taken from a study of T cell responses to AZD1222 COVID-19 vaccine. The table came from immunoSEQ multiplex PCR; TCRdb's copy has only in-frame clones and leaves some out. The sample records about 120,000 clones, about nine tenths being singletons. Germline V gene lookup returns CDR1 SGHTA and CDR2 FQGNSA. CDR3 length: 14 residues. After removal of 5 bases from V and 5 bases from J, the junction contained 8 bases not matched to a gene. The sample in question was peripheral blood, obtained 28 days after the second dose of the MenACWY control vaccine. This chain joins TRBV7-2 and TRBJ1-1; 7 nucleotides line up with TRBD1. This receptor was identified in an adult who received the MenACWY meningococcal vaccine as a control. CDR3 protein: CASSHQGGITEAFF. The CDR3 DNA is TGTGCCAGCAGCCACCAGGGGGGAATAACTGAAGCTTTCTTT.